The rows below give T cell receptor beta chains drawn from one sample of a study of OX40 agonist ivuxolimab in advanced cancers. The protocol was immunoSEQ multiplex PCR, while the TCRdb copy is restricted to in-frame clones and leaves out a portion. This table holds 80,000 to 100,000 clones, about 92% found once. Sequencing was performed on CD4+ or CD8+ T cells sorted from blood, taken in a trial of the OX40 agonist ivuxolimab. The receptor source for this set is an adult with an advanced solid tumor such as melanoma, head and neck, liver or kidney cancer. Each CDR3 is given with its conserved first and last residue. The D gene is left open where the match is weak. A row's size may be missing; if present it is once, few, many or a size class.

CDR3 DNA | CDR3 protein | clone size | V gene | D gene | J gene
TGTGCCTGGAGTGTAGAGACAGCCTATCAGCCCCAGCATTTT | CAWSVETAYQPQHF | . | TRBV30 | . | TRBJ1-5
TGTGCCAGCAGCTTAGGGGACAGGGCTGGCTATGGCTACACCTTC | CASSLGDRAGYGYTF | . | TRBV7-2 | TRBD1 | TRBJ1-2
TGCGCCAGCAGCTTGGCGGGTTCCGGCAATCAGCCCCAGCATTTT | CASSLAGSGNQPQHF | . | TRBV5-1 | . | TRBJ1-5
TGTGCCAGCAGTTTTCCCGGGAATCAGCCCCAGCATTTT | CASSFPGNQPQHF | . | TRBV28 | . | TRBJ1-5
TGTGCCAGCAGCTCCGACTGGAACACTGAAGCTTTCTTT | CASSSDWNTEAFF | . | TRBV11-2 | . | TRBJ1-1
TGTGCTAGCAGCTTGGGATACACAGATACGCAGTATTTT | CASSLGYTDTQYF | . | TRBV7-7 | . | TRBJ2-3
TGTGCCAGCAGTCCGTCCATCTTAGCCAAAAACATTCAGTACTTC | CASSPSILAKNIQYF | . | TRBV7-2 | . | TRBJ2-4
TGTGCTAGTGGCGGACGAGGGGGCCAGGGGTTGACTGAAGCTTTCTTT | CASGGRGGQGLTEAFF | . | TRBV12-5 | TRBD1 | TRBJ1-1
TGTGCCAGCAGTCCCGGGGGAACAGATACGCAGTATTTT | CASSPGGTDTQYF | once | TRBV28 | . | TRBJ2-3
TGTGCCAGCAGCCAAGACCGGCAGAGGGGTGGCAATCAGCCCCAGCATTTT | CASSQDRQRGGNQPQHF | . | TRBV4-2 | . | TRBJ1-5
TGTGCCAGCAGCCAAGATTATTATAACGAGCAGTACTTC | CASSQDYYNEQYF | . | TRBV4-2 | . | TRBJ2-7
TGTGCCAGTAGTTCCTGGAGACAGGGGGCGAGTAAACAGCCCCAGCATTTT | CASSSWRQGASKQPQHF | medium-sized | TRBV19 | TRBD1 | TRBJ1-5
TGTGCCAGCAGCCAAGAGTACGGGGCCTCTTACAATGAGCAGTTCTTC | CASSQEYGASYNEQFF | . | TRBV4-2 | . | TRBJ2-1
TGCGCCAGCAGCCAAGAGTTATGGCTAGCTAACGCAGATACGCAGTATTTT | CASSQELWLANADTQYF | . | TRBV4-3 | . | TRBJ2-3
TGTGCCTGGAAAGGGGGACTAGCGGTAGATACGCAGTATTTT | CAWKGGLAVDTQYF | . | TRBV30 | TRBD2 | TRBJ2-3
TGTGCCAGCAGCCAAGATATGTACACAGTGAACACTGAAGCTTTCTTT | CASSQDMYTVNTEAFF | . | TRBV4-2 | . | TRBJ1-1
TGTGCCACATCCCGAGGCGGGACAGGACCCTATGGCTACACCTTC | CATSRGGTGPYGYTF | . | TRBV6-1 | TRBD1 | TRBJ1-2
TGTGCCAGCAATCGACAGGGCGGCACTGAAGCTTTCTTT | CASNRQGGTEAFF | . | TRBV2 | TRBD1 | TRBJ1-1
TGTGCCAGCGGGGGACTTAGCAATCAGCCCCAGCATTTT | CASGGLSNQPQHF | . | TRBV6-1 | . | TRBJ1-5
TGTGCCAGCAGCGTTAACTTTGGCGAAGCTTTCTTT | CASSVNFGEAFF | . | TRBV9 | . | TRBJ1-1
TGCGCCAGCAGCCAATTGGACAGAGTCTATGGCTACACCTTC | CASSQLDRVYGYTF | . | TRBV4-3 | . | TRBJ1-2
TGTGCCAGCACCCAGGCGGCCTTTTCAGAGACCCAGTACTTC | CASTQAAFSETQYF | . | TRBV2 | . | TRBJ2-5
TGTGCCAGCAGTTTCTTTGGGGGCGGTGAGCAGTTCTTC | CASSFFGGGEQFF | once | TRBV6-5 | . | TRBJ2-1
TGTGCCTGGAGTGTACTGAGTGGCTACACCTTC | CAWSVLSGYTF | . | TRBV30 | . | TRBJ1-2
TGTGCCTGGGCCCCCTTTTGGGGCCGGGGTTATGGCTACACCTTC | CAWAPFWGRGYGYTF | . | TRBV30 | . | TRBJ1-2
TGTGCCAGCAGTGAAGCGGGGTCTTTAGCCAAAAACATTCAGTACTTC | CASSEAGSLAKNIQYF | . | TRBV2 | . | TRBJ2-4
TGCGCCAGCAGCCAAGAGCGGGGGGGGAAAGAGACCCAGTACTTC | CASSQERGGKETQYF | . | TRBV4-3 | TRBD2 | TRBJ2-5
TGTGCCAGAAGCTTGGCGGATACGCAGTATTTT | CARSLADTQYF | . | TRBV5-3 | . | TRBJ2-3
TGTGCCAGCAGCTTAGCGGGAGGGCCGGGATTGGATACGCAGTATTTT | CASSLAGGPGLDTQYF | . | TRBV7-3 | TRBD2 | TRBJ2-3
TGTGCCTGGAGTACCTCTCCCAGGGGTCAGCCCCAGCATTTT | CAWSTSPRGQPQHF | . | TRBV30 | . | TRBJ1-5
TGTGCCAGCAGTTTAGGCACAGGGGTGGTCTACACTGAAGCTTTCTTT | CASSLGTGVVYTEAFF | . | TRBV28 | TRBD1 | TRBJ1-1
TGTGCCAGCAGAGATGGGACAGGGAGTGAAAAACTGTTTTTT | CASRDGTGSEKLFF | . | TRBV6-1 | TRBD1 | TRBJ1-4
TGTGCCAGCAGCCAAGATACCGCGGGAGGTGCCTTGGATACGCAGTATTTT | CASSQDTAGGALDTQYF | . | TRBV4-2 | TRBD2 | TRBJ2-3
TGCGCCAGCAGCCAAGAGGTTCTAGCGGGAGCATCGGATACGCAGTATTTT | CASSQEVLAGASDTQYF | . | TRBV4-3 | TRBD2 | TRBJ2-3
TGTGCCAGCAGCTTCAAGAATTCACCCCTCCACTTT | CASSFKNSPLHF | . | TRBV11-2 | . | TRBJ1-6
TGTGCCAGCAGCTTAGCCAGAATAGGTACGCAGTATTTT | CASSLARIGTQYF | . | TRBV7-2 | . | TRBJ2-3
TGTGCCAGTAGTCCCCTAAGCGGGAAGGGCTCCTACAATGAGCAGTTCTTC | CASSPLSGKGSYNEQFF | . | TRBV19 | TRBD2 | TRBJ2-1
TGTGCCAGCTCCGATGATACCACAGATACGCAGTATTTT | CASSDDTTDTQYF | . | TRBV18 | . | TRBJ2-3
TGCGCCAGCAGCCGGTGGGGGCAAGCCTATGGCTACACCTTC | CASSRWGQAYGYTF | . | TRBV4-3 | . | TRBJ1-2
TGTGCCAGCAGACCGACTAGCGGGACTGGGGCCAACGTCCTGACTTTC | CASRPTSGTGANVLTF | . | TRBV7-9 | TRBD2 | TRBJ2-6
TGCAGCGTTGGTGGGGGCGGTCAGCCCCAGCATTTT | CSVGGGGQPQHF | . | TRBV29-1 | . | TRBJ1-5
TGTGCCAGCAGCTACACGGGGCCCGGGAGTTGGTACAATGAGCAGTTCTTC | CASSYTGPGSWYNEQFF | . | TRBV5-4 | . | TRBJ2-1
TGTGCCAGCAGCGACTTTGGGGAGTACACTGAAGCTTTCTTT | CASSDFGEYTEAFF | . | TRBV2 | . | TRBJ1-1